This T cell receptor (beta chain) stems from a study of blood T cells in healthy people across ages. General observations from the study: In these data, TCR beta diversity tracked strongly with naive T cell percentage. Since the PBMCs were unsorted, naive and antigen-experienced cells could not be conclusively compared.

In this sample, this clonotype turned up many times. Its antigen remains unknown. The germline CDR1 and CDR2 sequences are SGHTA and FQGNSA. The V end was cut by 7 bases, the J end by 5 bases, with 14 bases between. This CDR3 spans 13 amino acids. A second PCR, run for roughly 7 to 11 cycles, used a sample-barcoded 5' primer plus a J-beta primer mix. Each CDR3 protein is one row after TCRdb ran MiXCR on the 5' RACE reads. The data show 1.5 million to 2 million distinct CDR3 sequences, 35% to 50% seen once. This TCR was recovered from a human donor in good health. Sequenced sample: blood. This chain uses TRBV7-2 with TRBJ1-2, with TRBD1 as a possible D gene (5 bases). The CDR3 sequence is CASTTTASYGYTF. The CDR3 nucleotides read TGTGCCAGCACCACGACAGCTTCGTATGGCTACACCTTC.